This entry describes one T cell receptor beta chain. No antigen is known for it. A read error is possible here, since a much larger clone lies one base away. The entry originates in a study of molecular identifiers for immune sequencing clone quantification. Libraries from naive CD8 cells were generated from approximately 22,000 to 940,000 sorted cells (with 10%, 30% or 50% RNA). Isolation of naive CD8 T cells was achieved by sorting on a CD8+CD4-CCR7+CD45RA+ phenotype. Findings and limits, study-wide: Clones that exceeded 20 RNA copies held over 98% of effector molecules, yet under 1% in naive cells.

This CDR3 has 16 residues. CDR1 MNHEY and CDR2 SMNVEV come from the germline V gene (reference sequence). V lost 7 bases, J lost 3 bases, and 20 bases lay in between. TCRdb reprocessed the PCR reads via MiXCR and lists one record per CDR3 protein. The sample yields approximately 90,000 distinct CDR3 sequences, roughly a fifth seen once. The chain links TRBV27 to TRBJ2-3, with D possibly TRBD1 on 6 matching bases. The sequence derives from a human donor in good health. Some libraries in this study had Jurkat cell RNA spiked in. The material sequenced was naive CD8+ T cells from blood, with Jurkat cell RNA spiked in. Sample subset: FACS-sorted CD8+CD4-CCR7+CD45RA+ naive T cells. The CDR3 DNA is TGTGCCAGCAACCGCTACAGGGCTTCTCTGACAGATACGCAGTATTTT. Translation gives CASNRYRASLTDTQYF.